A selection of T cell receptor beta chains follows, all from one sample in a study of T cells in Graves' hyperthyroidism and ophthalmopathy. TCRdb itself ran the multiplex PCR reads through MiXCR, one entry per CDR3 protein. The sample carries approximately 430,000 distinct CDR3 sequences, approximately 14% recorded once. Sample: blood. Every receptor here comes from a woman between 18 and 30 years old with Graves' hyperthyroidism. CDR3s include the opening cysteine and the closing phenylalanine or tryptophan. D genes are given only for firm matches. Size values are once, few and many counts, or a class for expanded clones, and some rows have none.

CDR3 length	D gene	V gene	clone size	J gene	CDR3 DNA	CDR3 protein
12	-	TRBV19	few	TRBJ1-1	TGTGCCACCAAATTGGGTAGCACTGAAGCTTTCTTT	CATKLGSTEAFF
15	TRBD1	TRBV7-8	many	TRBJ2-5	TGTGCCAGCAGCTGGGCGACAGGGTTCCAAGAGACCCAGTACTTC	CASSWATGFQETQYF
19	TRBD2	TRBV28	many	TRBJ2-7	TGTGCCAGCAGCCCCCCCTTCCTTAGCGGGAGGGCTAGGGCCTACGAGCAGTACTTC	CASSPPFLSGRARAYEQYF
12	-	TRBV15	few	TRBJ2-5	TGTGCCACCAGCAGAGATGCGAGAGGTCTGTACTTC	CATSRDARGLYF
16	-	TRBV7-9	many	TRBJ2-7	TGTGCCAGCAGCTTACCCGCCCGGGAGTTGGGCTACGAGCAGTACTTC	CASSLPARELGYEQYF
14	-	TRBV5-1	many	TRBJ1-1	TGCGCCAGCAGCTTGGAATCGGGGGGAACTGAAGCTTTCTTT	CASSLESGGTEAFF
20	TRBD1	TRBV2	-	TRBJ1-2	TGTGCCAGCAGTGATTGGGGGCGTGGGGTGGTTCAGGGGGCACCCTATGGCTACACCTTC	CASSDWGRGVVQGAPYGYTF
15	TRBD1	TRBV7-3	-	TRBJ2-7	TGTGCCAGCAGCTTAAACAGGGGGCTTTCCTACGAGCAGTACTTC	CASSLNRGLSYEQYF
19	TRBD2	TRBV7-2	many	TRBJ2-2	TGTGCCAGCAGCTTATATTTCGGGGGGACGACGCTTGGCACCGGGGAGCTGTTTTTT	CASSLYFGGTTLGTGELFF
12	-	TRBV3-1	many	TRBJ2-1	TGTGCCAGCAGTCGATCCTACAATGAGCAGTTCTTC	CASSRSYNEQFF
15	-	TRBV28	many	TRBJ2-1	TGTGCCAGCAGCTACCGGGACCCCTCCTACAATGAGCAGTTCTTC	CASSYRDPSYNEQFF
17	TRBD2	TRBV12-3/TRBV12-4	many	TRBJ2-7	TGTGCCAGCAGTTTAGTGGAGAAGCGGGAGGAATCGTACGAGCAGTACTTC	CASSLVEKREESYEQYF
16	-	TRBV6-1	few	TRBJ1-6	TGTGCCAGCAGTCAACCCCTACCCGACAGATATTCACCCCTCCACTTT	CASSQPLPDRYSPLHF
14	-	TRBV24-1	few	TRBJ1-5	TGTGCCACCAGTCAAGGTTTAAACAATCAGCCCCAGCATTTT	CATSQGLNNQPQHF
18	-	TRBV20-1	many	TRBJ2-1	TGCAGTGCTAAACCCTGGGGGCCGGCCTTGGGCTCCTACAATGAGCAGTTCTTC	CSAKPWGPALGSYNEQFF
17	TRBD2	TRBV5-5	many	TRBJ2-4	TGTGCCAGCAGCCCCAGACTAGCGGGAGTAGGCAAAAACATTCAGTACTTC	CASSPRLAGVGKNIQYF
19	TRBD2	TRBV5-1	-	TRBJ2-7	TGTGCCAGCAGCCCTAAAAGGGCGGGGGAGGGAATCCTATCCTACGAGCAGTACTTC	CASSPKRAGEGILSYEQYF
17	-	TRBV28	many	TRBJ1-5	TGTGCCAGCAGTTTTCTGGACAGTCTCTATAGCAATCAGCCCCAGCATTTT	CASSFLDSLYSNQPQHF
14	-	TRBV11-3	few	TRBJ2-7	TGTGCCAGCAGCCCCCCCCCCACCCGGTACGAGCAGTACTTC	CASSPPPTRYEQYF
12	-	TRBV6-1	once	TRBJ2-1	TGTGCCAGCAGCGTGACGGGGGTTGAGCAGTTCTTC	CASSVTGVEQFF
14	TRBD2	TRBV20-1	many	TRBJ2-7	TGCAGTGCTGGTAGCGGGAGCGACTCCTACGAGCAGTACTTC	CSAGSGSDSYEQYF
15	-	TRBV12-3/TRBV12-4	-	TRBJ2-4	TGTGCCAGCAGTTTTGACAGGTGTCTCGGATACATTCAGTACTTC	CASSFDRCLGYIQYF
15	TRBD1	TRBV5-4	few	TRBJ2-5	TGTGCCAGCAGCTTGGATCAGGGGGCCCAAGAGACCCAGTACTTC	CASSLDQGAQETQYF
13	TRBD2	TRBV19	-	TRBJ2-7	TGTGCCAGTAGTTCTATAGCGGGCTACGAGCAGTACTTC	CASSSIAGYEQYF